This T cell receptor (beta chain) was recovered during a study of CD8 T cells in Susac syndrome (dated by TCRdb to the late 2010s). Regarding the study in general: Of the Susac syndrome patients who were sequenced, eight or nine were in clinical remission while six had clinically active disease. Whether CD8+ T cell activation and differentiation in Susac syndrome was antigen driven was tested using repertoire sequencing. At blood withdrawal, Susac syndrome patients were either therapy-naive, taking corticosteroids (in some cases with IVIg as well), or taking IVIg alone. The study compared CD8+ T cell repertoire clonality among roughly eleven healthy donors, around 14 Susac syndrome patients and roughly 16 multiple sclerosis patients. Results and caveats for the whole study, not just this receptor: Looking at Susac-specific public clones, the researchers identified about 15 in the total CD8+ repertoire and five in the CD8+ TEMRA repertoire. The number of individuals in the TCR sequencing and HLA analysis was recognized as being relatively small. Susac syndrome CD8+ repertoires showed clonal expansion, highest in CD8+ TEMRA cells and greater in clinically active than remitting patients.

RNA was extracted using the RNeasy kit, and roughly 0.45 to 1 microgram was reverse transcribed with random hexamers. The immunoSEQ multiplex PCR assay, which covers 54 Vbeta and 13 Jbeta segments, was used to amplify TCR beta CDR3 regions. PCR amplification bias was corrected by using a synthetic template baseline for primer optimization and computational correction. On the authors' methods: Reads were annotated to V, D and J genes according to IMGT and were analyzed with immunoSEQ Analyzer, with only productive sequences retained. To calculate clonality, Shannon entropy was normalized by log2 of the number of productive unique sequences and then subtracted from one. Public and private clones were assessed among the 100 most prevalent clones of each patient and control. Clones were defined as Susac-specific if absent from the healthy and MS cohorts, from more than 900 published viral clones and from other ImmuneACCESS disease sequences. TCRdb took the public reads, trimmed them with fastp at Q25, ran MiXCR for clone calling and kept in-frame beta chains. Rows matching on CDR3 protein sequence are summarized as one entry with the most common DNA and genes. The V and J calls and clone size come from TCRdb's table, not from the authors' own analysis. For this sample there are about 140,000 distinct CDR3 sequences; 95% appear just once. The ten biggest clones cover more than 0.15% of the sample.

Peripheral blood CD8+ and CD4+ T cells from healthy donors, Susac syndrome patients and multiple sclerosis patients were profiled by high-throughput TCR beta sequencing. The Susac syndrome patients fulfilled recently defined diagnostic criteria for definite or probable disease. Bulk CD8+ and CD4+ T cells were purified magnetically by negative isolation, whereas CD8+ TEMRA cells were enriched by FACS. Blood was drawn into EDTA tubes, processed within 24 hours, and PBMCs were isolated by density gradient centrifugation. PBMCs intended for TCR sequencing were cryopreserved in liquid nitrogen and were subsequently thawed in a 37 degrees C water bath. Purity of sorted or isolated CD4+, CD8+ and CD8+ TEMRA cells was at least 90%. Note on this clonotype: Its target antigen remains unknown. No base-level quality is on record; no much larger clone is a single base apart.

From the cysteine through the phenylalanine, the CDR3 covers 14 amino acids. CDR3 DNA is the only sequence kept; it has 42 bases, read in frame from the first base. Taken from the germline V gene (reference sequence), the CDR1 and CDR2 loops are MNHEY and SMNVEV. Relative to germline, V is 7 bases shorter and J is 5 bases shorter, with 15 bases between their ends. The sequencing sample was made of CD8+ T cells from PBMCs. The sequence was obtained from a human donor with Susac syndrome. This chain is built from TRBV27 and TRBJ2-1; TRBD1 is possibly the D segment (7 matching bases). The CDR3 is CASKDRRVNNEQFF. The bases read TGTGCCAGCAAGGACAGGAGGGTAAACAATGAGCAGTTCTTC.